This TCR beta chain was found in a study of radiotherapy plus CTLA-4 blockade in lung cancer (dated by TCRdb to the late 2010s). With regard to the full study: Objective responses occurred in 18% of enrolled patients, and over 30% achieved disease control.

This clone was recorded once. Its antigen remains undetermined. No much larger clone is present one base from it, and per-base qualities are unavailable. The paper as a whole reports these results and caveats: The strongest predictors of response, as reported, were early dynamic changes in blood T cell clones along with a rise in serum interferon-beta after radiation. After treatment with radiotherapy and ipilimumab, TCR clones that originated in tumors expanded in peripheral blood.

The study tested focal radiation therapy combined with CTLA-4 blockade (ipilimumab) in patients with chemo-refractory metastatic non-small-cell lung cancer. Library generation was performed with the immunoSEQ multiplex PCR assay. The source is immuneACCESS, and TCRdb retained only in-frame sequences with V and J called. Part of the clones is not carried over; for the studies checked, unresolved V genes explain less than half of this, and the remainder is unexplained. Within this sample are 32,000 or so clones, with under 85% of them counted one time only. The top ten hold 13% to 15% of the sample. V ends up 3 bases short and J 0 bases short, with an unmatched junction base count of 13. In the germline V gene, CDR1 corresponds to MDHEN and CDR2 to SYDVKM. Taken from cysteine to phenylalanine, the CDR3 has 20 residues. Solely the CDR3 DNA is kept, with 60 bases framed from the first base.

This sequence uses TRBV28 and TRBJ2-5; 13 junctional bases match TRBD2. This TCR came from a human donor with non-small cell lung cancer that progressed on radiotherapy plus ipilimumab. The material sequenced was peripheral blood, taken from a patient treated with radiotherapy plus ipilimumab. Here is the DNA: TGTGCCAGCAGTTTCCCGTTGGGACTAGCGGGGACCTCGTACCAAGAGACCCAGTACTTC. This translates into CASSFPLGLAGTSYQETQYF.